One sample yielded the 28 T cell receptor beta chains listed below, sequenced in a study of blood T cell repertoires in COVID-19. Method: immunoSEQ multiplex PCR; TCRdb's copy keeps in-frame clones and lacks some. This table has over 400,000 clones, 85% to 90% appearing once. Source material: peripheral blood. Receptors originate from a woman aged 45-65 years with COVID-19, enrolled during active disease.

About this clone itself: Other DNA sequences from this sample encode an identical CDR3 as well. The rearrangement links TRBV9 to TRBJ2-7, with D unclear. Trimming took 3 bases from V and 4 from J, leaving 8 bases between them. There are 12 residues in the CDR3. In germline, CDR1 is SGDLS, CDR2 YYNGEE. CDR3 coding DNA: TGTGCCAGCAGCGGCCAAACATACGAGCAGTACTTC. Amino acids: CASSGQTYEQYF. The full variable domain, its missing parts supplied by reference TRBV9 and TRBJ2-7, is DSGVTQTPKHLITATGQRVTLRCSPRSGDLSVYWYQQSLDQGLQFLIQYYNGEERAKGNILERFSAQQFPDLHSELNLSSLELGDSALYFCASSGQTYEQYFGPGTRLTVT.

J is TRBJ1-1 and V is TRBV5-4; 8 positions match TRBD1. Trimming cost V 0 bases and J 4 bases; bases outside gene matches: 2. This CDR3 region has 14 residues. Germline CDR1 SGHNT, CDR2 YYREEE (reference sequence). CDR3 amino acids: CASSLGTGGTEAFF. The CDR3 nucleotides read TGTGCCAGCAGCTTGGGAACAGGGGGCACTGAAGCTTTCTTT.

The V call is TRBV7-3, the J call TRBJ2-3, with D unclear. The CDR3 runs 15 residues. The germline CDR1 and CDR2 sequences are SGHTA and FQGTGA. Trimming removed 8 bases at V and 8 bases at J, with 23 bases between. The CDR3 nucleotides are TGTGCCAGCCCCCCGAGAGAAGTCGGCTCAGGTACGCAGTATTTT. This gives the protein CASPPREVGSGTQYF.

The V call is TRBV12-3 or TRBV12-4, the J call TRBJ1-2; D gene uncertain. The CDR3 contains 13 residues. Trimming shortened V by 5 bases and J by 8 bases, and 15 bases separated the two germline ends. CDR3 sequence reads: CASSPSRAGGYTF. The CDR3 DNA follows: TGTGCCAGCAGTCCCTCGAGGGCGGGCGGCTACACCTTC.

The chain recombines TRBV24-1 with TRBJ1-4, with 7 bases matching TRBD1. Germline V gives CDR1 KGHDR, CDR2 SFDVKD. The J segment lost 11 bases and the V segment lost 2 bases, leaving 7 bases of the junction unmatched. CDR3 size: 14 residues. In nucleotides, the CDR3 is TGTGCCACCAGTGATTCGAAGCAGACAGGGAAACTGTTTTTT. This codes for CATSDSKQTGKLFF.

V is TRBV7-2 and J is TRBJ2-7; D gene unclear. V lost 0 bases and J 5 bases, leaving 11 bases between the germline ends. In germline, CDR1 is SGHTA, CDR2 FQGNSA. The CDR3 runs to 14 residues. In nucleotides, the CDR3 is TGTGCCAGCAGCTTAGCGAGAACTCTCGACGAGCAGTACTTC. Protein: CASSLARTLDEQYF.

The chain joins TRBV5-1 to TRBJ1-5; a weak D match, TRBD1 (5 bases). CDR3 length: 16 amino acids. CDR1 is SGHRS, CDR2 YFSETQ, per germline. V was pared by 0 bases and J by 0 bases, with 10 bases between. The CDR3 sequence is CASSLDGGSSNQPQHF. The CDR3 DNA is TGCGCCAGCAGCTTGGATGGGGGGAGTAGCAATCAGCCCCAGCATTTT. The whole variable domain, remainder taken from reference TRBV5-1 and TRBJ1-5, is KAGVTQTPRYLIKTRGQQVTLSCSPISGHRSVSWYQQTPGQGLQFLFEYFSETQRNKGNFPGRFSGRQFSNSRSEMNVSTLELGDSALYLCASSLDGGSSNQPQHFGDGTRLSIL.

The chain couples TRBV6-6 to TRBJ2-4, with D perhaps TRBD2 (6 bases). CDR1 MNHNY and CDR2 SVGAGI come from the germline V gene (reference sequence). This CDR3 has 14 residues. V was pared by 5 bases and J by 3 bases, with 11 bases between. The DNA of the CDR3 is TGTGCCAGCAGTAAACCGGAGGGCAAAAACATTCAGTACTTC. It is translated as CASSKPEGKNIQYF.

This clone was observed a single time. The J gene is TRBJ2-1, the V gene TRBV1; TRBD2, the table's D call, lacks a check against the DNA. TRBV1 is shown as a pseudogene. CDR3 length: 15 amino acids. CDR3 sequence: CTSSQMISRRNEQFF. The CDR3 DNA reads TGCACCAGCAGCCAGATGATCTCTAGACGCAATGAGCAGTTCTTC.

The chain joins TRBV5-4 to TRBJ2-7; maybe TRBD1 (6 bases). The germline V and J ends were trimmed by 3 bases and 2 bases, with 9 bases remaining between them. Germline loops: CDR1 SGHNT, CDR2 YYREEE (reference sequence). The CDR3 has 13 amino acids. CDR3 residues: CASSSRDTYEQYF. DNA for the CDR3: TGTGCCAGCAGCTCCCGGGACACCTACGAGCAGTACTTC.

The V call is TRBV7-9, the J call TRBJ1-2; the match to TRBD1 covers 7 bases. The CDR3 loop spans 13 amino acids. Germline trimming cut 3 bases from V and 6 bases from J; bases unmatched to any gene: 4. Looked up from germline, CDR1 is SEHNR and CDR2 is FQNEAQ (reference sequence). The CDR3 loop is CASSFSGGNGYTF. The CDR3 DNA follows: TGTGCCAGCAGCTTTTCAGGGGGGAATGGCTACACCTTC.

The rearrangement uses TRBV5-6 and TRBJ1-2; 7 bases align to TRBD1. CDR1 and CDR2 (germline): SGHDT, YYEEEE. V shed 3 bases and J 5 bases; nucleotides not matched to a gene: 4. The CDR3 contains 13 residues. DNA for the CDR3: TGTGCCAGCAGCTCAACAGGGGCTTATGGCTACACCTTC. Its translation: CASSSTGAYGYTF. Supplemented by reference TRBV5-6 and TRBJ1-2, the full variable domain reads DAGVTQSPTHLIKTRGQQVTLRCSPKSGHDTVSWYQQALGQGPQFIFQYYEEEERQRGNFPDRFSGHQFPNYSSELNVNALLLGDSALYLCASSSTGAYGYTFGSGTRLTVV.

The rearrangement links TRBV7-8 to TRBJ2-7; 12 bases line up with TRBD2. V lost 4 bases to trimming and J lost 7 bases; unmatched junction nucleotides: 8. CDR1 is SGHVS, CDR2 FQNEAQ, per germline. The CDR3 is 15 amino acids. The CDR3 DNA sequence: TGTGCCAGCAGCTCCCTAGCGGGGGGGTCTTCTGAGCAGTACTTC. Amino acid sequence: CASSSLAGGSSEQYF.

This sequence joins TRBV10-3 and TRBJ2-7, with TRBD1 as a possible D gene (6 bases). There are 14 residues in the CDR3. Trimming took 8 bases from V and 3 from J, leaving 17 bases between them. The V gene's germline CDR1 is ENHRY and CDR2 SYGVKD. The DNA of the CDR3 is TGTGCCATCCCGGACAGCAGGGCGAACTACGAGCAGTACTTC. Its translation is CAIPDSRANYEQYF.

The V gene is TRBV7-9, the J gene TRBJ2-2; 10 bases agree with TRBD1. The germline gives CDR1 SEHNR, CDR2 FQNEAQ (reference sequence). CDR3 size: 13 residues. Trimming took 8 bases from V and 6 from J; bases not matched to a gene: 3. CDR3 amino acids: CASEGQGPGELFF. CDR3 nucleotides: TGTGCCAGCGAGGGACAGGGGCCCGGGGAGCTGTTTTTT.

The genes are TRBV4-1 and TRBJ2-3; 10 bases fit TRBD2. Trimming removed 4 bases from V and 5 bases from J; junction bases left unmatched: 12. This CDR3 is 17 amino acids long. Germline V gives CDR1 MGHRA, CDR2 YSYEKL. Written as DNA, the CDR3 is TGCGCCAGCAGCCCAACGGGCCAGCGGGGGGGCGGAGATACGCAGTATTTT. Protein: CASSPTGQRGGGDTQYF.

This chain joins TRBV9 and TRBJ2-7; 7 bases agree with TRBD2. The germline V gene encodes CDR1 SGDLS and CDR2 YYNGEE. The CDR3 is 13 residues long. Trimming at V came to 7 bases and at J to 4 bases, leaving 8 bases not matched to a gene. CDR3 amino acids: CASARGDSYEQYF. For the CDR3, the DNA is TGTGCCAGCGCCCGGGGGGACTCGTACGAGCAGTACTTC.

This clone was counted a single time. J is TRBJ1-4 and V is TRBV18, with D possibly TRBD1 on 6 matching bases. This CDR3 is built from 15 residues. V was pared by 4 bases and J by 6 bases, with 15 bases between. CDR1 is KGHSH, CDR2 LQKENI, per germline. CDR3 DNA: TGTGCCAGCTCACTCCTCCAGGGGAATGATGAAAAACTGTTTTTT. Translating it yields CASSLLQGNDEKLFF.

The V call is TRBV6-5, the J call TRBJ1-1; TRBD1 matches at 7 bases. The CDR3 spans 15 residues. V dropped 5 bases and J dropped 3; count of bases not matched to a gene: 9. Germline lookup yields CDR1 MNHEY and CDR2 SVGAGI. The CDR3 DNA reads as TGTGCCAGCAGTAACCCGACAGGGCCCTACACTGAAGCTTTCTTT. Protein product: CASSNPTGPYTEAFF.

V and J are TRBV7-8 and TRBJ2-2; D gene uncertain. CDR1 SGHVS and CDR2 FQNEAQ come from the germline V gene. This CDR3 spans 14 amino acids. Trimming cost V 2 bases and J 2 bases, with 6 bases left between them. CDR3 coding DNA: TGTGCCAGCAGCTTAAACTATAACACCGGGGAGCTGTTTTTT. Amino acid sequence: CASSLNYNTGELFF.

A note on this clone: This sample also contains other DNA sequences that code for the same CDR3. The V gene is TRBV2, the J gene TRBJ2-2, with unresolved D. V was pared by 5 bases and J by 3 bases, with 4 bases between. From germline, CDR1 is SNHLY and CDR2 FYNNEI. The CDR3 consists of 12 residues. Here the CDR3 reads CASSRDTGELFF. CDR3 in DNA: TGTGCCAGCAGTCGGGACACCGGGGAGCTGTTTTTT.

The V and J genes are TRBV3-1 (or the pseudogene TRBV3-2) and TRBJ2-5, with TRBD2 matching 14 bases. V lost 5 bases and J lost 0; bases outside the gene matches: 2. CDR1 LGHDT and CDR2 YNNKEL come from the germline V gene (reference sequence). CDR3 size: 16 residues. The CDR3 protein is CASSGTSGGHQETQYF. The CDR3 nucleotides read TGTGCCAGCAGCGGGACTAGCGGGGGACACCAAGAGACCCAGTACTTC.

V is TRBV21-1 and J is TRBJ2-2; the listed D gene, TRBD2, was not tested against the DNA. TRBV21-1 has pseudogene status. This CDR3 has 19 residues. The CDR3 region has the DNA TGTGCCAGCAGCGACTGTTATGCTAGCGGGGGGGATGACACCGGGGAGCTGTTTTTT. Protein product: CASSDCYASGGDDTGELFF.

The J gene is TRBJ2-3, the V gene TRBV11-2, with 11 bases fitting TRBD2. After removal of 5 bases from V and 4 bases from J, the junction contained 5 bases not matched to a gene. The germline V gene has CDR1 SGHAT and CDR2 FQNNGV. The CDR3 runs 15 residues. CDR3: CASSISGGAADTQYF. DNA for the CDR3: TGTGCCAGCAGCATTAGCGGGGGGGCTGCAGATACGCAGTATTTT.

The V call is TRBV27, the J call TRBJ2-3, with TRBD2 identical over 9 bases. The trim removed 2 bases at V and 1 base at J, leaving 1 base unmatched. From germline, CDR1 is MNHEY and CDR2 SMNVEV (reference sequence). There are 15 residues in the CDR3. The CDR3: CASSLPSGGTDTQYF. In DNA, the CDR3 is TGTGCCAGCAGTTTACCTAGCGGGGGCACAGATACGCAGTATTTT.

Notes on this clone: The junction departs from the called germline gene at one end, perhaps through a read error. The chain couples TRBV7-9 to TRBJ1-1; TRBD1 matches 9 bases. Germline CDR1 reads SEHNR; CDR2 reads FQNEAQ (reference sequence). The CDR3 is made up of 14 amino acids. As DNA, the CDR3 is TGTGCCAGCAGCTTTCGACAGGGGGGAACTGAAGTTTTCTTT. It specifies CASSFRQGGTEVFF.

This sequence joins TRBV9 and TRBJ2-6; 7 bases line up with TRBD2. V dropped 4 bases and J dropped 4; count of bases not matched to a gene: 5. This CDR3 spans 15 amino acids. The germline CDR1 and CDR2 sequences are SGDLS and YYNGEE. CDR3 protein: CASSLSGVGANVLTF. For the CDR3, the DNA is TGTGCCAGCAGCCTAAGCGGGGTCGGGGCCAACGTCCTGACTTTC.

J is TRBJ2-5 and V is TRBV12-3 or TRBV12-4; 7 bases align to TRBD2. This CDR3 spans 12 amino acids. After removal of 3 bases from V and 5 bases from J, the junction contained 0 bases not matched to a gene. This chain's CDR3 is CASSFGGETQYF. The CDR3 bases are TGTGCCAGCAGTTTCGGGGGGGAGACCCAGTACTTC.